The 21 T cell receptor beta chains below come from one sample, sequenced in a study of T-cell reconstitution after alpha-beta-depleted transplantation in children. Preparation of the TCRbeta library involved a method that used unique molecular identifiers. TCRdb reprocessed the PCR reads via MiXCR and lists one record per CDR3 protein. The sample has around 100,000 distinct CDR3 sequences, about a tenth seen once. The source material was PBMCs, sampled before TCRalphabeta/CD19-depleted stem cell transplant. These receptors all come from a boy younger than 10 with acute lymphoblastic leukemia, due to receive a stem cell transplant.

The chain has TRBV9 and TRBJ2-2; D is uncertain. V gave up 2 bases and J gave up 6 bases, with 14 bases separating them. Per germline, CDR1 SGDLS and CDR2 YYNGEE. The CDR3 contains 15 residues. The CDR3 region is CASSVQGRRAGELFF. In nucleotides, the CDR3 is TGTGCCAGCAGCGTGCAAGGGCGAAGAGCCGGGGAGCTGTTTTTT.

This clonotype has a count of ten or more. The rearrangement links TRBV7-2 to TRBJ2-6, with 7 bases identical to TRBD1. V gave up 4 bases and J gave up 2 bases; unmatched junction bases: 2. This CDR3 has 15 residues. Germline V gives CDR1 SGHTA, CDR2 FQGNSA. CDR3 in amino acids: CASSSDRAGANVLTF. CDR3 nucleotides: TGTGCCAGCAGCTCCGACAGGGCTGGGGCCAACGTCCTGACTTTC.

This clonotype was observed a handful of times. The chain carries TRBV2 and TRBJ2-7, with TRBD2 identical over 10 bases. The germline gives CDR1 SNHLY, CDR2 FYNNEI. The CDR3 is 13 amino acids. Germline trimming cut 9 bases from V and 4 bases from J; bases unmatched to any gene: 6. CDR3 region: CARTPTSGYEQYF. CDR3 DNA sequence: TGTGCCAGAACGCCGACTAGCGGGTACGAGCAGTACTTC.

This clonotype was seen only once. The V gene is TRBV6-2 or TRBV6-3, the J gene TRBJ1-4, with D hard to call. Germline assignment: CDR1 MNHEY and CDR2 SVGEGT. The CDR3 is made up of 19 amino acids. Trimming left V 4 bases short and J 6 bases short, with 27 bases between. The chain's CDR3 is CASSSYFVTRTKMDEKLFF. The CDR3 DNA reads TGTGCCAGCAGTTCCTACTTTGTAACCAGGACTAAGATGGATGAAAAACTGTTTTTT.

This clonotype was observed at least ten times. The chain recombines TRBV12-3 or TRBV12-4 with TRBJ2-5, with 8 bases fitting TRBD1. Trimming took 6 bases from V and 4 from J; bases not matched to a gene: 10. This CDR3 comprises 15 residues. The CDR3 DNA follows: TGTGCCAGCAGCCGCCGGACAGGGTGGGGAGAGACCCAGTACTTC. Amino acid sequence: CASSRRTGWGETQYF.

In its sample, this clonotype was seen a few times. CDR3 sequence: CASSQGIKNIQYF. The CDR3 region has the DNA TGTGCCAGCAGCCAGGGTATCAAAAACATTCAGTACTTC. V and J are TRBV3-1 and TRBJ2-4; D is unclear. Germline CDR1 LGHDT, CDR2 YNNKEL (reference sequence). The CDR3 totals 13 residues. The ends were cut back, 3 bases at V and 3 bases at J, with 6 bases in the middle.

The chain uses TRBV20-1 and TRBJ1-2; D remains ambiguous. The CDR3 extends over 12 amino acids. Trimming cost V 0 bases and J 4 bases, with 6 bases left between them. Germline V gene lookup returns CDR1 DFQATT and CDR2 SNEGSKA (reference sequence). CDR3 sequence: CSARDPSYGYTF. CDR3 bases: TGCAGTGCTAGAGATCCCAGCTATGGCTACACCTTC.

This clonotype has only a few counts. The gene calls are TRBV27 and TRBJ1-1; D is undetermined. There are 13 residues in the CDR3. V was clipped by 0 bases and J by 0 bases, with 2 bases between them. Germline CDR1 and CDR2: MNHEY and SMNVEV (reference sequence). The CDR3 DNA follows: TGTGCCAGCAGTTTATCCCTGAACACTGAAGCTTTCTTT. This sequence encodes CASSLSLNTEAFF.

In this sample, this clonotype turned up many times. The CDR3 DNA sequence: TGCAGTGCTGGACCTCACGACCAAGAGACCCAGTACTTC. It codes for CSAGPHDQETQYF. This chain connects TRBV20-1 to TRBJ2-5, with D uncertain. This CDR3 has 13 amino acids. The V end lost 5 bases, the J end lost 0 bases, and 10 bases lay between the germline ends. CDR1 and CDR2 (germline): DFQATT, SNEGSKA (reference sequence).

The gene calls are TRBV6-5 and TRBJ2-7, with 7 bases that match TRBD2. The CDR3 is 18 amino acids. CDR1 is MNHEY and CDR2 is SVGAGI in the germline V gene. The V segment lost 1 base and the J segment 4 bases; nucleotides outside the gene matches: 16. CDR3 loop: CASSYFVGEGSPLYEQYF. The CDR3 region has the DNA TGTGCCAGCAGTTACTTTGTCGGGGAGGGTTCGCCCCTTTACGAGCAGTACTTC.

This clonotype appeared many times. V and J are TRBV12-3 or TRBV12-4 and TRBJ2-7; D ambiguous. Trimming removed 5 bases from V and 2 bases from J, with 13 bases in between. This CDR3 contains 14 residues. This CDR3 reads CASSRFSDPYEQYF. CDR3 sequence (DNA): TGTGCCAGCAGTAGATTCTCCGACCCCTACGAGCAGTACTTC.

In its sample, this clonotype was seen a few times. This rearrangement joins TRBV10-2 to TRBJ2-7, with TRBD1 matching 10 bases. The germline CDR1 and CDR2 sequences are WSHSY and SAAADI. The CDR3 sequence is 15 residues long. The junction had 6 bases not matched to a gene; V was cut back by 6 bases and J by 1 base. CDR3 sequence (DNA): TGCGCCAGCAGAGCACCGGGACAGGGGTCCTACGAGCAGTACTTC. This encodes CASRAPGQGSYEQYF.

The chain couples TRBV5-1 to TRBJ1-2, with a possible D match to TRBD1 (6 bases). CDR3 length equals 17 residues. V was shortened by 0 bases and J by 3 bases, with 18 bases between the two germline ends. Germline V CDR1 and CDR2: SGHRS, YFSETQ. This CDR3 reads CASSLGQGLVRDYGYTF. As DNA, the CDR3 is TGCGCCAGCAGCTTGGGCCAGGGGCTGGTGCGGGACTATGGCTACACCTTC.

This clonotype was detected only a few times. V gene TRBV6-1 combines with J gene TRBJ2-1, with D uncertain. CDR3 length: 15 residues. Germline CDR1 reads MNHNS; CDR2 reads SASEGT. The V and J ends lost 6 bases and 0 bases respectively, with 12 bases between them. CDR3: CASRKAASSYNEQFF. CDR3 DNA sequence: TGTGCCAGCAGAAAAGCTGCTAGCTCCTACAATGAGCAGTTCTTC.

The chain combines TRBV5-1 with TRBJ1-1; a possible D gene is TRBD1 (6 bases). The CDR3 covers 15 residues. V gave up 0 bases and J gave up 8 bases, with 17 bases separating them. Germline V gene sequence: CDR1 SGHRS, CDR2 YFSETQ. The CDR3 coding sequence is TGCGCCAGCAGCTTGGCCAATGGACCGGGACAAGAAGCTTTCTTT. Protein sequence: CASSLANGPGQEAFF.

This clonotype was seen a few times. The CDR3 loop is CASTPGQGGYGYTF. The CDR3 nucleotides read TGTGCCAGTACCCCGGGACAGGGGGGTTATGGCTACACCTTC. The rearrangement joins TRBV19 to TRBJ1-2; 11 bases fit TRBD1. This CDR3 comprises 14 residues. V lost 7 bases, J lost 5 bases, and 6 bases stayed unmatched. Germline CDR1 reads LNHDA; CDR2 reads SQIVND (reference sequence).

In its sample, this clonotype was seen a few times. The V call is TRBV2, the J call TRBJ2-3; 8 nucleotides match TRBD2. The CDR3 runs 15 residues. V dropped 5 bases and J dropped 0; count of bases not matched to a gene: 4. Germline V gene lookup returns CDR1 SNHLY and CDR2 FYNNEI. CDR3 protein: CASSMASGSTDTQYF. The CDR3 coding sequence is TGTGCCAGCAGTATGGCTAGCGGGAGCACAGATACGCAGTATTTT.

The rearrangement uses TRBV4-2 and TRBJ2-5; D uncertain. Germline V gene lookup returns CDR1 LGHNA and CDR2 YNFKEQ. The CDR3 has 18 amino acids. The V end lost 4 bases, the J end lost 2 bases, and 23 bases lay between the germline ends. The CDR3 region has the DNA TGTGCCAGCAGCCCTGCTGCCCTATCGCCCTCAAATCAAGAGACCCAGTACTTC. Residues: CASSPAALSPSNQETQYF.

This clonotype was observed a handful of times. The chain employs TRBV20-1 and TRBJ1-1; D perhaps matches TRBD1 (6 bases). This CDR3 has 14 amino acids. Trimming removed 4 bases at V and 5 bases at J, with 17 bases between. Germline CDR1 is DFQATT and CDR2 is SNEGSKA (reference sequence). The CDR3 protein is CSATRRRDKTEAFF. CDR3 sequence (DNA): TGCAGTGCTACGCGACGCCGGGACAAAACTGAAGCTTTCTTT.

The rearrangement joins TRBV20-1 to TRBJ2-3; D not certain. The ends were cut back, 5 bases at V and 5 bases at J, with 17 bases in the middle. This CDR3 has 14 amino acids. Germline lookup yields CDR1 DFQATT and CDR2 SNEGSKA (reference sequence). DNA for the CDR3: TGCAGTGCTCCACGCGCCCCCGTAGTAGATACGCAGTATTTT. It encodes CSAPRAPVVDTQYF.

The chain carries TRBV29-1 and TRBJ1-1; a weak D match, TRBD1 (5 bases). V was cut by 4 bases and J by 4 bases, with 19 bases left in between. Germline CDR1 SQVTM, CDR2 ANQGSEA. The CDR3 is made up of 15 amino acids. The CDR3 loop is CSVGGGSGVFTEAFF. In DNA, the CDR3 is TGCAGCGTTGGGGGGGGGTCAGGCGTTTTCACTGAAGCTTTCTTT.